This TCR beta chain was obtained from a study of T cell responses to AZD1222 COVID-19 vaccine. General study findings and limits: Close to half of spike-specific TCRs reportedly recognize unmutated variant regions. Most donors were white British and more were female, and clonal diversity was possibly underestimated.

This clone was recorded once. Its antigen is unknown. Trimming left V 2 bases short and J 0 bases short, with 14 bases between. Looked up from germline, CDR1 is MNHEY and CDR2 is SVGEGT. The CDR3 contains 17 residues. Sequencing used immunoSEQ multiplex PCR; TCRdb keeps in-frame clones, though not all of them. This table has approximately 60,000 clones, 75% to 90% appearing once. The sample in question was peripheral blood, obtained on day 0 of MenACWY control vaccination. This sequence originates from an adult in good health. The chain couples TRBV6-2 or TRBV6-3 to TRBJ1-3, with D unclear. CDR3 loop: CASSYPPSPSSGNTIYF. CDR3 in DNA: TGTGCCAGCAGTTACCCCCCGTCGCCGAGCTCTGGAAACACCATATATTTT.